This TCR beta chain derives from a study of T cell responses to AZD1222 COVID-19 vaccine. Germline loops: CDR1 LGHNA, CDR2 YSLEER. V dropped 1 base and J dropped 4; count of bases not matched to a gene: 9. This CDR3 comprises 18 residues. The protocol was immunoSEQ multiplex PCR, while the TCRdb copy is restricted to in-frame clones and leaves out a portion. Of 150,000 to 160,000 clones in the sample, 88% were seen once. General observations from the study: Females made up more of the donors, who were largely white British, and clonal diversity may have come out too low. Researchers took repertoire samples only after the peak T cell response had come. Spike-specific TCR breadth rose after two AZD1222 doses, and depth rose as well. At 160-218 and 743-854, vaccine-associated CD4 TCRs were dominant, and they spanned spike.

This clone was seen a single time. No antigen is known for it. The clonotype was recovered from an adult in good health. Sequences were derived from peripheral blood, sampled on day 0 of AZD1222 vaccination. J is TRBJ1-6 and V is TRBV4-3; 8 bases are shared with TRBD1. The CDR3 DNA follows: TGCGCCAGCAGCCAAGCCCCAGGACAGGGTCTTTATAATTCACCCCTCCACTTT. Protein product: CASSQAPGQGLYNSPLHF.